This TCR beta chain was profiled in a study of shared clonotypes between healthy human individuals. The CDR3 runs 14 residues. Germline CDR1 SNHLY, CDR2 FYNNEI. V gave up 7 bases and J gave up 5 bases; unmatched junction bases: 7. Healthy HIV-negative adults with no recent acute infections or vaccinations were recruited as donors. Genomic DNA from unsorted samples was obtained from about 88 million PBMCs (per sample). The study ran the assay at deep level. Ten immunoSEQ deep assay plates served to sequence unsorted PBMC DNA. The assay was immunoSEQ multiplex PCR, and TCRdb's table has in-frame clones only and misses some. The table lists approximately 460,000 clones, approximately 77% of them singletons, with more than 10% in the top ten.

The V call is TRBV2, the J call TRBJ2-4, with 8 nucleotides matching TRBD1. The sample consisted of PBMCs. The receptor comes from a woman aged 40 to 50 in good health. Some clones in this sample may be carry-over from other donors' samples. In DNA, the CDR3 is TGTGCCAGCAAGACAGGGGCTGGGGAAAACATTCAGTACTTC. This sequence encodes CASKTGAGENIQYF.